These T cell receptor beta chains were read from a single sample in a study of tumor-infiltrating lymphocytes in localized non-small cell lung cancer. This table comes from immunoSEQ multiplex PCR, and its TCRdb copy is limited to in-frame clones, with some not included. Of under 6,000 clones listed, roughly 95% are singletons. Sequencing was carried out using uninvolved lung tissue not adjacent to the tumor. These receptor sequences come from a human donor with non-small cell lung cancer. Both conserved end residues are part of each CDR3. Fields, in order: V gene, CDR3 length, CDR3 protein.

>TRBV6-1|16
CASRETRETVGQPQHF
>TRBV7-2|15
CASSLVGLAGVEQYF
>TRBV29-1|13
CSGQVLADTEAFF
>TRBV5-1|19
CASSLAASGGGRRTDTQYF
>TRBV10-2|14
CAISPGTGDTEAFF
>TRBV5-1|17
CASSGGALAASTDTQYF
>TRBV7-9|15
CASSMGRAINEKLFF
>TRBV11-2|15
CASSLLAGGHNEQFF
>TRBV6-5|14
CASSLTGVGYGYTF
>TRBV4-1|16
CASSQDPDPSNQPQHF
>TRBV5-4|13
CASSPDRTSEQYF
>TRBV27|13
CASSPGLTTEAFF
>TRBV7-6|18
CASSRSSSASGPTGELFF
>TRBV6-6|14
CASSQAGTGHEQYF
>TRBV10-2|15
CASSRSLRGGNEQFF
>TRBV9|16
CASSAWASGGFDTQYF
>TRBV11-2|13
CASSLGPDEKLFF
>TRBV30|18
CAWRPGPAGPEDHNEQFF
>TRBV6-1|14
CASRDRVTGNTIYF
>TRBV5-1|15
CASSSTLGQESGYTF
>TRBV6-5|13
CASSYSRGYGYTF
>TRBV5-4|11
CASSYNNEQFF
>TRBV29-1|13
CSVETGSGGTQYF
>TRBV7-2|15
CASSLDSGGGRGYTF
>TRBV5-1|15
CASSLDRGGNGELFF
>TRBV2|12
CASSEAAYGYTF
>TRBV11-3|13
CASSSERTTEAFF
>TRBV5-6|13
CASSSGLPETQYF
>TRBV10-3|14
CATDTGDSNQPQHF
>TRBV4-1|16
CASSRGVDSGANVLTF
>TRBV10-3|11
CAISADTEAFF
>TRBV27|17
CASSADRGIVGNTEAFF